The 22 T cell receptor beta chains presented below share a single source sample, sequenced in a study of shared clonotypes between healthy human individuals. TCRdb's copy holds only in-frame clones and misses some; the assay was immunoSEQ multiplex PCR. Of roughly 2.1 million clones in the sample, about 92% are singletons; the top ten hold under 2%. CD45RO-negative, CCR7-selected cells formed the naive CD8 fraction, which excluded terminally differentiated effector memory CD45RA+ cells. Sequenced material: naive CD8+ T cells from PBMCs. Receptors were obtained from a man younger than 35 in good health. Some clones in this sample may be carry-over from other donors' samples.

V and J are TRBV9 and TRBJ2-5, with D possibly being TRBD1 (6 bases). Germline values: CDR1 SGDLS, CDR2 YYNGEE. V shed 3 bases and J shed 2 bases, with 17 bases lying between them. The CDR3 has 16 amino acids. The CDR3 DNA sequence: TGTGCCAGCAGCGGAGAGGACAGAATACTACAAGAGACCCAGTACTTC. Its protein product is CASSGEDRILQETQYF.

This chain connects TRBV4-1 to TRBJ2-7; TRBD2 is a possible D gene (6 bases). This CDR3 contains 15 residues. Germline values: CDR1 MGHRA, CDR2 YSYEKL. Between the trimmed V and J ends, which lost 2 bases and 5 bases, there was a span of 16 bases. The CDR3 DNA is TGCGCCAGCAGCCAATATCAACGGGAGCGGGACGAGCAGTACTTC. Its translation: CASSQYQRERDEQYF.

The V gene is TRBV4-3, the J gene TRBJ2-1, with D unclear. Per the germline V gene, CDR1 is LGHNA and CDR2 is YSLEER. The CDR3 has 13 residues. V shed 1 base and J shed 8 bases, with 9 bases lying between them. CDR3 DNA sequence: TGCGCCAGCAGCCAAGGGGTCGGCGATGAGCAGTTCTTC. Translation gives CASSQGVGDEQFF.

V and J are TRBV19 and TRBJ2-1; D is ambiguous. Germline values: CDR1 LNHDA, CDR2 SQIVND (reference sequence). The CDR3 extends over 15 amino acids. V was clipped by 3 bases and J by 2 bases, with 11 bases between them. In DNA, the CDR3 is TGTGCCAGTAGTATCACACGAATAACCTACAATGAGCAGTTCTTC. Its translation is CASSITRITYNEQFF.

The chain carries TRBV19 and TRBJ1-5; TRBD1 matches 10 bases. Trimming cost V 8 bases and J 6 bases; bases outside gene matches: 10. Germline V gene sequence: CDR1 LNHDA, CDR2 SQIVND (reference sequence). This CDR3 has 15 amino acids. CDR3 nucleotide sequence: TGTGCCAGTTTAGACAGGGGGCGCTTTGGTCAGCCCCAGCATTTT. It specifies CASLDRGRFGQPQHF.

Only one count was recorded for this clone. This chain connects TRBV19 to TRBJ1-1; D perhaps matches TRBD1 (6 bases). This CDR3 has 15 amino acids. Germline V gene data show CDR1 as LNHDA and CDR2 as SQIVND (reference sequence). V lost 4 bases and J 7 bases, leaving 19 bases between the germline ends. This CDR3 reads CASSKSGAKSGEAFF. The CDR3 DNA reads as TGTGCCAGTAGTAAATCAGGGGCGAAATCAGGTGAAGCTTTCTTT.

The rearrangement uses TRBV5-1 and TRBJ2-1; TRBD1 aligns across 10 bases. Germline CDR1 SGHRS, CDR2 YFSETQ. Losses at the gene ends were 5 bases for V and 8 bases for J; bases not matched to a gene: 10. The CDR3 length is 15 residues. The chain's CDR3 is CASSSKTGGIDEQFF. In nucleotides, the CDR3 is TGCGCCAGCAGTTCAAAGACAGGGGGCATCGATGAGCAGTTCTTC. The whole variable domain, filled in from reference TRBV5-1 and TRBJ2-1, reads KAGVTQTPRYLIKTRGQQVTLSCSPISGHRSVSWYQQTPGQGLQFLFEYFSETQRNKGNFPGRFSGRQFSNSRSEMNVSTLELGDSALYLCASSSKTGGIDEQFFGPGTRLTVL.

A word on this clone: The same CDR3 also results from other DNA sequences found in this sample. The genes are TRBV27 and TRBJ2-7; perhaps D is TRBD1 or TRBD2 (6 bases each). CDR1 and CDR2 (germline): MNHEY, SMNVEV (reference sequence). V was trimmed by 5 bases and J by 3 bases, leaving 11 bases between them. The CDR3 extends over 13 amino acids. The chain's CDR3 is CASSLRGDYEQYF. CDR3 coding DNA: TGTGCCAGCAGTCTAAGGGGGGACTACGAGCAGTACTTC.

V gene TRBV7-8 combines with J gene TRBJ2-1; D not resolved. Germline values: CDR1 SGHVS, CDR2 FQNEAQ. The CDR3 consists of 15 residues. Trimming left V 3 bases short and J 5 bases short, with 14 bases between. The CDR3 nucleotides read TGTGCCAGCAGCTTGAGCACTTACGACCACAATGAGCAGTTCTTC. This codes for CASSLSTYDHNEQFF. Filled out from reference TRBV7-8 and TRBJ2-1, the complete variable domain reads GAGVSQSPRYKVAKRGQDVALRCDPISGHVSLFWYQQALGQGPEFLTYFQNEAQLDKSGLPSDRFFAERPEGSVSTLKIQRTQQEDSAVYLCASSLSTYDHNEQFFGPGTRLTVL.

Comments on this clone: The sample holds other DNA sequences that translate to the same CDR3. The gene calls are TRBV6-1 and TRBJ2-7, with TRBD2 matching over 8 bases. Germline V lookup: CDR1 MNHNS, CDR2 SASEGT. This CDR3 spans 11 amino acids. Trimming removed 8 bases from V and 4 bases from J; junction bases left unmatched: 1. In nucleotides, the CDR3 is TGTGCCAGCGGCGGGGGGTACGAGCAGTACTTC. Its translation is CASGGGYEQYF.

Only one count was recorded for this clone. At one of its ends the junction is not consistent with the germline gene, which may arise from a read error. The chain is built from TRBV7-8 and TRBJ2-1; TRBD2 matches 9 bases. CDR3 length: 20 amino acids. Germline V CDR1 and CDR2: SGHVS, FQNEAQ. The CDR3 loop reads CASSLVVGLATQGQLHEQFF. The CDR3 DNA follows: TGTGCCAGCAGTTTAGTGGTGGGACTAGCAACTCAAGGACAGTTGCATGAGCAGTTCTTC. The complete variable domain, with remaining parts taken from reference TRBV7-8 and TRBJ2-1, reads GAGVSQSPRYKVAKRGQDVALRCDPISGHVSLFWYQQALGQGPEFLTYFQNEAQLDKSGLPSDRFFAERPEGSVSTLKIQRTQQEDSAVYLCASSLVVGLATQGQLHEQFFGPGTRLTVL.

J is TRBJ1-1 and V is TRBV6-5; 8 bases map to TRBD1. V lost 7 bases to trimming and J lost 4 bases; unmatched junction nucleotides: 8. The germline gives CDR1 MNHEY, CDR2 SVGAGI. The CDR3 spans 14 residues. The CDR3 spells CASIIGQGGTEAFF. In DNA form, the CDR3 reads TGTGCCAGCATAATAGGACAGGGCGGCACTGAAGCTTTCTTT.

Of note for this clone: In the same sample, other DNA sequences code for this CDR3. The V and J genes are TRBV7-9 and TRBJ1-2; no reliable D call. CDR3 length: 14 residues. Germline-derived CDR1 and CDR2 are SEHNR and FQNEAQ (reference sequence). Between the trimmed V and J ends, which lost 2 bases and 0 bases, there was a span of 7 bases. The CDR3 region has the DNA TGTGCCAGCAGCTTACCAGGATCTAACTATGGCTACACCTTC. This codes for CASSLPGSNYGYTF.

Concerning this clone itself: Other nucleotide sequences in the sample specify the same CDR3. The chain couples TRBV7-9 to TRBJ2-7; 7 positions agree with TRBD1. CDR1 is SEHNR and CDR2 is FQNEAQ in the germline V gene (reference sequence). V was clipped by 3 bases and J by 3 bases; unmatched bases: 2. This CDR3 has 13 amino acids. Here the CDR3 DNA reads TGTGCCAGCAGCTTCGACAGGGACTACGAGCAGTACTTC. It is translated as CASSFDRDYEQYF.

The chain is built from TRBV28 and TRBJ1-4; D might be TRBD1 (6 bases). Trimming took 1 base from V and 8 from J, leaving 14 bases between them. The CDR3 spans 15 residues. Germline V CDR1 and CDR2: MDHEN, SYDVKM. CDR3 sequence (DNA): TGTGCCAGCAGTTTATTCGGCGGGGGGCGGGAAAAACTGTTTTTT. As protein: CASSLFGGGREKLFF.

This chain links TRBV29-1 with TRBJ2-1, with 8 bases identical to TRBD2. Germline CDR1 is SQVTM and CDR2 is ANQGSEA. Germline trimming cut 3 bases from V and 7 bases from J; bases unmatched to any gene: 23. CDR3 length: 19 residues. CDR3: CSVEGRLKAGVHRINEQFF. In DNA, the CDR3 is TGCAGCGTTGAGGGCAGGTTAAAAGCGGGAGTCCACCGGATTAATGAGCAGTTCTTC.

The chain links TRBV27 to TRBJ2-1; the match to TRBD2 covers 7 bases. After removal of 5 bases from V and 2 bases from J, the junction contained 9 bases not matched to a gene. Germline V gene sequence: CDR1 MNHEY, CDR2 SMNVEV (reference sequence). The CDR3 runs 16 residues. CDR3 residues: CASSPTGAGPYNEQFF. The CDR3 DNA sequence: TGTGCCAGCAGTCCCACCGGAGCGGGGCCCTACAATGAGCAGTTCTTC.

The chain has TRBV5-5 and TRBJ2-7; D is uncertain. In germline, CDR1 is SGHKS, CDR2 YYEKEE (reference sequence). The CDR3 runs 13 residues. V lost 4 bases, J lost 2 bases, and 10 bases lay in between. The DNA of the CDR3 is TGTGCCAGCAGCCCGGATAGTCCCTACGAGCAGTACTTC. Translating it yields CASSPDSPYEQYF.

This clone was detected only once. The chain has TRBV5-6 and TRBJ1-2, with 7 nucleotides matching TRBD1. Per germline, CDR1 SGHDT and CDR2 YYEEEE. Germline trimming cut 3 bases from V and 3 bases from J; bases unmatched to any gene: 14. The CDR3 consists of 17 residues. The CDR3 region is CASSSPGQLPSYYGYTF. The CDR3 bases are TGTGCCAGCAGCTCTCCGGGACAGCTCCCTTCCTACTATGGCTACACCTTC.

This rearrangement joins TRBV6-5 to TRBJ1-2, with 7 bases fitting TRBD1. This CDR3 spans 14 amino acids. The trim removed 6 bases at V and 4 bases at J, leaving 8 bases unmatched. Germline CDR1 and CDR2: MNHEY and SVGAGI. The CDR3 region is CASSGIGTAYGYTF. The CDR3 DNA reads as TGTGCCAGCAGCGGCATTGGGACAGCCTATGGCTACACCTTC.

This clone showed up just once. The V gene is TRBV11-3, the J gene TRBJ2-2; 7 bases are shared with TRBD2. Germline V gene sequence: CDR1 SGHNT, CDR2 YENEEA. The CDR3 has 17 residues. With V trimmed by 1 base and J by 3 bases, 8 bases remained unmatched. The CDR3 is CASSLGMGGPDTGELFF. CDR3 sequence (DNA): TGTGCCAGCAGCTTAGGAATGGGAGGGCCGGACACCGGGGAGCTGTTTTTT.

The chain combines TRBV27 with TRBJ2-1, with D perhaps TRBD2 (6 bases). CDR3 size: 19 residues. Germline CDR1 and CDR2: MNHEY and SMNVEV (reference sequence). Deletions cut 2 bases from V and 2 bases from J, with 22 bases between. The CDR3 loop is CASSLDYGGGLETYNEQFF. The CDR3 coding sequence is TGTGCCAGCAGTTTAGACTACGGTGGGGGACTCGAGACCTACAATGAGCAGTTCTTC.